These 15 T cell receptor beta chains came from one sample sequenced in a study of post-analysis software for immune sequencing data. Overall study results and limits: The study found TRBV5-6, TRBV5-1 and TRBV20-1 among roughly 5 TRBV segments more frequent in patients than controls.

No antigens are known for them. Included in the TCR beta cDNA libraries were unique molecular identifiers. TCRdb reanalysed the PCR reads using MiXCR and keeps one entry per CDR3 protein. The table shows approximately 770,000 distinct CDR3 sequences, with approximately 44% occurring only once. Sequencing input: blood. The receptor source for this set is a girl aged 10-17 years with multiple sclerosis.

This clonotype came up a few times. The chain carries TRBV6-1 and TRBJ2-5, with D tentatively TRBD2 (6 bases). Germline values: CDR1 MNHNS, CDR2 SASEGT. This CDR3 spans 13 amino acids. Trimming cost V 3 bases and J 6 bases, with 11 bases left between them. Here the CDR3 reads CASSDWLAKTQYF. In nucleotides, the CDR3 is TGTGCCAGCAGTGACTGGCTAGCGAAGACCCAGTACTTC.

The chain has TRBV7-2 and TRBJ2-1, with D perhaps TRBD1 (6 bases). Germline values: CDR1 SGHTA, CDR2 FQGNSA. Deletions cut 1 base from V and 0 bases from J, with 10 bases between. This CDR3 comprises 16 residues. The CDR3: CASSLGGQISYNEQFF. CDR3 nucleotide sequence: TGTGCCAGCAGCTTAGGCGGACAGATCTCCTACAATGAGCAGTTCTTC. The full variable domain, completed using reference TRBV7-2 and TRBJ2-1, is GAGVSQSPSNKVTEKGKDVELRCDPISGHTALYWYRQSLGQGLEFLIYFQGNSAPDKSGLPSDRFSAERTGGSVSTLTIQRTQQEDSAVYLCASSLGGQISYNEQFFGPGTRLTVL.

V gene TRBV27 combines with J gene TRBJ2-7; D perhaps matches TRBD1 (6 bases). The DNA end is more similar to TRBJ2-5, so the J call may be wrong. CDR3 length equals 18 residues. Germline V gene sequence: CDR1 MNHEY, CDR2 SMNVEV (reference sequence). The CDR3 DNA is TGTGCCAGCAGTTACGTTACCCCGACAGGCCCATGGAGGGAGACCCAGTACTTC. Protein product: CASSYVTPTGPWRETQYF.

CDR3 sequence (DNA): TGTGCCAGCTCGTCGGGACTAGCGGGGGGATTTTACGAGCAGTACTTC. Translated: CASSSGLAGGFYEQYF. This chain joins TRBV28 and TRBJ2-7, with 15 bases matching TRBD2. Germline CDR1 MDHEN, CDR2 SYDVKM. There are 16 residues in the CDR3. V gave up 8 bases and J gave up 4 bases; unmatched junction bases: 9. The full variable domain, in which reference TRBV28 and TRBJ2-7 provide the parts outside the CDR3, is DVKVTQSSRYLVKRTGEKVFLECVQDMDHENMFWYRQDPGLGLRLIYFSYDVKMKEKGDIPEGYSVSREKKERFSLILESASTNQTSMYLCASSSGLAGGFYEQYFGPGTRLTVT.

The V call is TRBV20-1, the J call TRBJ2-1; 10 bases line up with TRBD2. V lost 5 bases, J lost 8 bases, and 12 bases stayed unmatched. The CDR3 runs to 15 residues. Germline V gene lookup returns CDR1 DFQATT and CDR2 SNEGSKA (reference sequence). Here the CDR3 DNA reads TGCAGTGCTGCCGGAGCTAGCGGGAGTCGGGATGAGCAGTTCTTC. Protein: CSAAGASGSRDEQFF.

This chain links TRBV30 with TRBJ2-7; possibly TRBD1 for D (6 bases). There are 15 residues in the CDR3. The V and J ends lost 2 bases and 7 bases respectively, with 21 bases between them. The germline CDR1 and CDR2 sequences are GTSNPN and SVGIG (reference sequence). CDR3 nucleotide sequence: TGTGCCTGGAGTCATCGAGCGGACAGCGCAACAGAGCAGTACTTC. This translates into CAWSHRADSATEQYF.

J is TRBJ2-3 and V is TRBV7-2; 8 nucleotides agree with TRBD1. The junction had 4 bases not matched to a gene; V was cut back by 5 bases and J by 0 bases. Germline V gene sequence: CDR1 SGHTA, CDR2 FQGNSA. The length of the CDR3 is 15 residues. For the CDR3, the DNA is TGTGCCAGCAGCACCACAGGGGGGAGCACAGATACGCAGTATTTT. It codes for CASSTTGGSTDTQYF.

As to this clonotype: At one end the junction does not follow the germline gene, possibly because of a read error. The rearrangement joins TRBV24-1 to TRBJ1-5, with 7 bases lining up with TRBD1. The germline V gene encodes CDR1 KGHDR and CDR2 SFDVKD. CDR3 length equals 12 residues. The CDR3 nucleotides read TGTGCCACCAGTGAGGCGGGACAGCCTCAGCATTTT. Protein: CATSEAGQPQHF.

The chain joins TRBV5-5 to TRBJ2-1, with D possibly matching TRBD2 (5 bases). The germline CDR1 and CDR2 sequences are SGHKS and YYEKEE (reference sequence). V was cut by 1 base and J by 7 bases, with 15 bases left in between. The CDR3 spans 15 residues. CDR3 amino acids: CASSLNSGSYNEQFF. The CDR3, as DNA: TGTGCCAGCAGCTTGAACAGCGGAAGCTATAATGAGCAGTTCTTC.

The chain carries TRBV29-1 and TRBJ2-5, with TRBD1 matching 7 bases. Germline CDR1 is SQVTM and CDR2 is ANQGSEA. V was pared by 5 bases and J by 11 bases, with 14 bases of the junction left unmatched. The CDR3 length is 13 residues. CDR3 region: CSVFGYDRVEQYF. DNA for the CDR3: TGCAGCGTTTTTGGATACGACAGGGTTGAGCAGTACTTC. The whole variable domain, filled in from reference TRBV29-1 and TRBJ2-5, reads SAVISQKPSRDICQRGTSLTIQCQVDSQVTMMFWYRQQPGQSLTLIATANQGSEATYESGFVIDKFPISRPNLTFSTLTVSNMSPEDSSIYLCSVFGYDRVEQYFGPGTRLLVL.

The chain recombines TRBV6-5 with TRBJ2-6; D not resolved. The CDR3 is 17 residues long. Germline CDR1 MNHEY, CDR2 SVGAGI. The germline V and J ends were trimmed by 0 bases and 1 base, with 10 bases remaining between them. In DNA form, the CDR3 reads TGTGCCAGCAGTTACTCCTGGGCTAGTTCTGGGGCCAACGTCCTGACTTTC. Encoded protein: CASSYSWASSGANVLTF.

Only a few counts were recorded for this clonotype. This sequence joins TRBV28 and TRBJ1-2; D not certain. Trimming left V 3 bases short and J 5 bases short, with 13 bases between. Germline V gene sequence: CDR1 MDHEN, CDR2 SYDVKM. The CDR3 length is 14 residues. The CDR3, as DNA: TGTGCCAGCAGTTTTCCCTTTTCACTGTATGGCTACACCTTC. Its translation is CASSFPFSLYGYTF.

This clonotype was seen repeatedly, ten times or more. V gene TRBV20-1 combines with J gene TRBJ2-1, with 10 positions matching TRBD2. V was clipped by 3 bases and J by 1 base; unmatched bases: 6. The germline CDR1 and CDR2 sequences are DFQATT and SNEGSKA (reference sequence). CDR3 length: 16 amino acids. The CDR3: CSASRPGLASYNEQFF. CDR3 coding DNA: TGCAGTGCTAGTCGTCCGGGACTAGCGTCCTACAATGAGCAGTTCTTC.

V is TRBV7-2 and J is TRBJ2-1; TRBD2 might be the D (5 bases). The CDR3 has 15 residues. V was clipped by 6 bases and J by 0 bases, with 12 bases between them. Looked up from germline, CDR1 is SGHTA and CDR2 is FQGNSA. The CDR3 bases are TGTGCCAGCAGACTAGAGCGGTCCTCCTACAATGAGCAGTTCTTC. Translating gives CASRLERSSYNEQFF.

This clonotype was seen a few times. The chain employs TRBV13 and TRBJ2-1; possible D gene TRBD2, 5 bases. In germline, CDR1 is PRHDT, CDR2 FYEKMQ (reference sequence). Trimming took 2 bases from V and 3 from J, leaving 11 bases between them. The CDR3 contains 15 residues. The CDR3: CASSLSIGIYNEQFF. The CDR3 bases are TGTGCCAGCAGCTTAAGTATCGGGATCTACAATGAGCAGTTCTTC.